The present T cell receptor beta chain was sequenced within a study of blood T cell repertoires in COVID-19. V was pared by 4 bases and J by 8 bases, with 15 bases between. Germline V gene lookup returns CDR1 SGHTA and CDR2 FQGNSA. CDR3 size: 14 residues. Adults between about 18 and 89 years of age took part from 24 US areas. Participant-reported clinical history was the basis for cohort assignment. Per the study methods: Estimates of nucleated cell counts were drawn from the amplification of reference gene primers. Assay: immunoSEQ multiplex PCR; the TCRdb copy retains only in-frame clones and omits some. D and trimming come from the DNA, and the V and J calls and clone size come from that table. The sample has around 130,000 clones, around 84% seen once.

Material for sequencing was PBMCs or T cells enriched from blood (not recorded which). The TCR was taken from a man aged 35 to 55 with acute COVID-19. This chain links TRBV7-2 with TRBJ2-1, with a possible D match to TRBD2 (5 bases). CDR3 residues: CASSSGLETHEQFF. CDR3 in DNA: TGTGCCAGCAGCTCCGGACTGGAGACCCATGAGCAGTTCTTC.